Here is one TCR beta chain with its context. Its binding antigen is unknown. There are no base qualities to consult, and no much larger clone falls within one base. The data originate from a study of blood T cell repertoires in COVID-19 (dated by TCRdb to between 2020 and 2021). About the full investigation: Collaborator samples came from the United States, Italy and Spain and covered acute and convalescent phases of COVID-19. The samples were drawn from the first 160 participants of the ongoing ImmuneRACE study and from 1,254 subjects provided by 6 global collaborators. The repertoires were made available in a free public database intended to serve as a resource for research on the immune response to SARS-CoV-2. The material from the prospective study consisted of cDNA or gDNA derived from T cells, B-cell-depleted T cells, or PBMCs. Subjects who had been exposed to COVID-19, were actively infected with it, or had recovered from it provided the deeply sampled blood TCRbeta repertoires that made up the dataset. HLA class I and class II types, where available, came from metadata supplied by the sample provider rather than from assay-based typing. Sample metadata almost always included a de-identified subject ID, COVID-19 status, age in years and sex. Study-level results and caveats: Clinical and demographic metadata were provided uncurated, with the amount varying by source and participant.

Reading from cysteine to phenylalanine, the CDR3 counts 12 amino acids. Just CDR3 DNA is preserved here, 36 bases in frame from base 1. Trimming removed 6 bases from V and 5 bases from J, leaving 9 bases between the germline ends. From the germline V gene, CDR1 is KGHDR and CDR2 is SFDVKD. TCRbeta CDR3 regions were amplified from genomic DNA using the immunoSEQ Assay, a bias-controlled multiplex PCR. The paper's data handling went like this. Within the assay, amplification of reference gene primers was used to estimate how many nucleated cells each sample contained. To quantify the absolute abundance of each unique TCRbeta CDR3 rearrangement, sequence reads were collapsed and filtered. For each sample, productive Simpson clonality was calculated by taking the square root of Simpson's diversity index across productive rearrangements. Drawn from immuneACCESS, this table holds only the in-frame rearrangements with V and J called that TCRdb kept. Clones are partly lost; checked studies trace under half to an unresolved V gene and leave the rest unexplained. Clone size and the V and J calls come from that table; the DNA yielded D and trimming. The sample contains over 150,000 clones, 75% to 95% of them found a single time. In total, the top ten clones hold under 0.6% of the sample.

Collaborating institutions collected whole blood in K2EDTA tubes following their own protocols. For TCRbeta analysis, collaborators shipped samples as frozen whole blood, isolated PBMCs, or DNA extracted from either of those sample types. This sequence uses TRBV24-1 and TRBJ2-5; no D gene call is confident. Sequencing used peripheral blood. The origin of this receptor is a man aged 50-59 years with acute or convalescent COVID-19. The CDR3 reads CATSNYLETQYF. The nucleotide sequence reads as follows: TGTGCCACCAGTAATTACTTGGAGACCCAGTACTTC.